A selection of T cell receptor beta chains follows, all from one sample in a study of blood T cell repertoires in COVID-19. Libraries were prepared by immunoSEQ multiplex PCR; TCRdb keeps only in-frame clonotypes and omits some of them. The table includes approximately 350,000 clones, 87% detected once. The specimen was PBMCs or T cells enriched from blood (not recorded which). The receptors derive from a woman in her 30s who had recovered from COVID-19. Each CDR3 is given with its conserved first and last residue. A D gene is named only where the DNA matches it firmly.

>TRBJ1-1|TRBV29-1|.
CSAKHALNTEAFF
>TRBJ1-4|TRBV15|.
CATSPRTATNEKLFF
>TRBJ2-7|TRBV6-5|TRBD1
CASSYSPGQNYEQYF
>TRBJ2-2|TRBV19|TRBD2
CASSIRAGDTGELFF
>TRBJ1-6|TRBV7-3|TRBD1
CASSATGYDSPLHF
>TRBJ2-7|TRBV7-9|.
CASRGRAEEQYF
>TRBJ2-1|TRBV3-1/TRBV3-2|.
CASSHFRSDRSSYNEQFF
>TRBJ1-4|TRBV19|.
CASSWQTGAINEKLFF
>TRBJ1-1|TRBV18|TRBD1
CASSPTGTVNTEAFF
>TRBJ2-3|TRBV5-5|TRBD2
CASSLPGGFIDTQYF
>TRBJ2-7|TRBV27|TRBD1
CASSFSTGATYEQYF
>TRBJ1-2|TRBV5-6|.
CASSFASGSYGYTF
>TRBJ1-2|TRBV20-1|.
CSASFQSLSSANYGYTF
>TRBJ1-5|TRBV12-5|.
CASGLEGGLYSNQPQHF
>TRBJ2-2|TRBV2|.
CASSVETGELFF
>TRBJ2-7|TRBV4-1|TRBD2
CASSQGLGGEGYEQYF
>TRBJ1-6|TRBV12-3/TRBV12-4|.
CASTSEQHSPLHF
>TRBJ1-6|TRBV5-6|.
CASSPDRNSPLHF
>TRBJ2-3|TRBV4-2|TRBD2
CASSLPTSGGHTDTQYF
>TRBJ1-1|TRBV5-6|.
CASSLSVTEAFF
>TRBJ1-1|TRBV5-5|TRBD1
CASSSGGQVNTEAFF
>TRBJ1-1|TRBV13|.
CASSLRPPPRDTEAFF
>TRBJ2-4|TRBV6-5|.
CAPRPGGIENIQYF
>TRBJ2-3|TRBV6-5|.
CASLRDTASTDTQYF
>TRBJ1-6|TRBV6-9|TRBD1
CASARDSNSPLHF
>TRBJ2-7|TRBV4-2|TRBD2
CASSQERGLAGDYEQYF
>TRBJ1-3|TRBV7-8|.
CASSSGGVRSGNTIYF
>TRBJ1-4|TRBV2|.
CASSATNEKLFF
>TRBJ2-3|TRBV6-5|TRBD1
CAMTRGSSTDTQYF
>TRBJ1-2|TRBV19|.
CASSIARVGGYTF
>TRBJ2-3|TRBV10-1|TRBD1
CASSEAGQGAGADTQYF
>TRBJ2-5|TRBV5-8|TRBD1
CASSLTGVGVQETQYF
>TRBJ2-7|TRBV7-2|.
CASSPRLVADEQYF
>TRBJ1-5|TRBV4-2|.
CASSQDREDQPQHF
>TRBJ1-1|TRBV27|TRBD1
CASSSGERGRAAFF
>TRBJ1-2|TRBV30|.
CAWREDSNYGYTF
>TRBJ1-2|TRBV5-6|.
CASSLGRNYGYTF
>TRBJ1-6|TRBV7-9|TRBD1
CASSLGQGGDSPLHF
>TRBJ2-1|TRBV5-1|.
CASSLEAGISEQFF
>TRBJ1-2|TRBV10-3|TRBD1
CAISDPGDRGYGYTF
>TRBJ2-2|TRBV7-3|.
CASSFKGTGELFF
>TRBJ1-2|TRBV30|.
CAWSVVGTYYGYTF
>TRBJ1-2|TRBV18|.
CASSPTTGALNGYTF
>TRBJ2-7|TRBV6-2/TRBV6-3|TRBD1
CASSYGGTGPYEQYF
>TRBJ2-1|TRBV9|.
CASSAPAAASYNEQFF
>TRBJ1-2|TRBV5-6|TRBD1
CASSSGTGGYYGYTF
>TRBJ1-5|TRBV28|TRBD1
CASRFGTVSNQPQHF
>TRBJ2-3|TRBV7-8|TRBD2
CASSPTSGLQYF
>TRBJ2-7|TRBV5-6|.
CASSPRGSYEQYF
>TRBJ2-1|TRBV24-1|.
CATSDLERGNNEQFF
>TRBJ2-7|TRBV7-9|.
CASSLASGFEQYF
>TRBJ2-3|TRBV11-3|TRBD2
CASSPLAGRQYF
>TRBJ1-5|TRBV2|.
CASQSGSYGGQPQHF
>TRBJ1-5|TRBV30|TRBD1
CAWGDSYSNQPQHF
>TRBJ2-3|TRBV5-1|TRBD2
CASSSGLAGHGASTDTQYF
>TRBJ2-2|TRBV11-2|TRBD2
CASSLGRGVSTGELFF
>TRBJ2-1|TRBV27|.
CASSFSRNEQFF
>TRBJ1-1|TRBV5-1|.
CASSLAGQGSYYSNTEAFF
>TRBJ2-7|TRBV28|.
CASSLVSEQYF